This TCR beta chain was captured in a study of blood T cell repertoires in COVID-19. Study information: COVID-19 samples, acute and convalescent, were from the United States, Italy and Spain.

Some clones are missing from TCRdb's copy, which holds only in-frame ones; the method was immunoSEQ multiplex PCR. The sample shows a few hundred thousand clones, roughly nine tenths of them seen only once. The sample comprised peripheral blood. This TCR derives from a woman aged 40 to 49 who had recovered from COVID-19.

The CDR3 coding sequence is TGTGCCAGCAGCTTAGAGGCCGTCAGGGGGGACTCTGAAGCTTTCTTT. Amino acids: CASSLEAVRGDSEAFF. This chain links TRBV11-3 with TRBJ1-1; 7 bases agree with TRBD1. V trimming: 0 bases; J trimming: 6 bases; junction bases outside the gene matches: 10. Germline-derived CDR1 and CDR2 are SGHNT and YENEEA. This CDR3 is 16 amino acids long. Full variable domain (rest looked up from reference TRBV11-3 and TRBJ1-1): EAGVVQSPRYKIIEKKQPVAFWCNPISGHNTLYWYLQNLGQGPELLIRYENEEAVDDSQLPKDRFSAERLKGVDSTLKIQPAELGDSAVYLCASSLEAVRGDSEAFFGQGTRLTVV.